This TCR beta chain was retrieved from a study of shared clonotypes between healthy human individuals. The study, taken as a whole, reports: Against clonotypes common to all four donors, non-shared ones had lower generation probabilities. Tissues were not sampled, only blood, and their repertoires likely differ.

Some clones are missing from TCRdb's copy, which holds only in-frame ones; the method was immunoSEQ multiplex PCR. The data show roughly 1,000,000 clones, 75% to 85% seen once. As for this clone: The antigen remains undetermined.

The CDR3 is 14 residues long. Germline CDR1 and CDR2: MNHEY and SVGAGI. With 7 bases removed from V and 0 bases from J, the gap between germline ends came to 7 bases. A split of CD4+ cells into CD45RA+ naive and CD45RA-negative memory subsets was performed. Sequencing used memory CD4+ T cells from PBMCs. Subset of the sample: CD45RA-negative fraction. The source of this sequence is a man in his late teens or twenties in good health. Some clones in this sample may be carry-over from other donors' samples. This sequence joins TRBV6-5 and TRBJ1-6; no clear D. The chain's CDR3 is CASTGSSYNSPLHF. The CDR3 DNA reads TGTGCCAGCACCGGGAGCTCCTATAATTCACCCCTCCACTTT.